Below are 31 T cell receptor beta chains sequenced from a single sample in a study of cytomegalovirus exposure and HLA in healthy donors. Primers included in the PCR were 60 Vbeta and 13 Jbeta primers. Sequenced by immunoSEQ multiplex PCR; TCRdb stores in-frame clones only, minus some. The sample lists roughly 120,000 clones, around 10% occurring once. Sequenced material: PBMCs. These receptors originate from a young man in good health and CMV-seronegative.

This clone has only a few counts. CDR3 amino acids: CASSSGHPQYF. The CDR3 region has the DNA TGTGCCAGCAGCTCGGGACATCCGCAGTACTTC. This rearrangement joins TRBV2 to TRBJ2-7; possibly TRBD1 for D (6 bases). Germline V gives CDR1 SNHLY, CDR2 FYNNEI. This CDR3 contains 11 residues. V was pared by 6 bases and J by 9 bases, with 12 bases between. Looking up the rest from reference TRBV2 and TRBJ2-7 gives the full variable domain: EPEVTQTPSHQVTQMGQEVILRCVPISNHLYFYWYRQILGQKVEFLVSFYNNEISEKSEIFDDQFSVERPDGSNFTLKIRSTKLEDSAMYFCASSSGHPQYFGPGTRLTVT.

This clone was counted between two and nine times. The chain combines TRBV29-1 with TRBJ2-1; a possible D gene is TRBD2 (7 bases). Germline V gene lookup returns CDR1 SQVTM and CDR2 ANQGSEA. The length of the CDR3 is 17 residues. Between the trimmed V and J ends, which lost 0 bases and 3 bases, there was a span of 18 bases. CDR3 sequence reads: CSVEDRGAGAVYNEQFF. DNA of the CDR3: TGCAGCGTTGAAGATCGGGGGGCGGGGGCGGTCTACAATGAGCAGTTCTTC.

The gene calls are TRBV6-1 and TRBJ2-7; no firm D call. The ends were cut back, 9 bases at V and 0 bases at J, with 15 bases in the middle. The CDR3 extends over 14 amino acids. Looked up from germline, CDR1 is MNHNS and CDR2 is SASEGT. CDR3 nucleotide sequence: TGTGCCAGTACGACTTTTTACTACTCCTACGAGCAGTACTTC. This codes for CASTTFYYSYEQYF.

The table lists this clone with a few counts. The J gene is TRBJ2-1, the V gene TRBV7-9; the match to TRBD2 covers 9 bases. This CDR3 comprises 16 residues. The V gene end was trimmed by 4 bases and the J gene end by 8 bases; junction bases not matched to a gene: 12. Germline values: CDR1 SEHNR, CDR2 FQNEAQ (reference sequence). CDR3: CASSSLAGDGADEQFF. The CDR3 nucleotides read TGTGCCAGCAGCTCCTTAGCGGGAGACGGTGCCGATGAGCAGTTCTTC.

The chain uses TRBV28 and TRBJ1-2; no reliable D call. Germline CDR1 MDHEN, CDR2 SYDVKM. There are 12 residues in the CDR3. V was trimmed by 10 bases and J by 2 bases, leaving 11 bases between them. CDR3 DNA: TGTGCCATATACGGGGTAAACTATGGCTACACCTTC. Amino acid sequence: CAIYGVNYGYTF.

This clone came up a few times. The same CDR3 can be traced to other DNA sequences in this sample. The chain employs TRBV15 and TRBJ2-1; no clear D gene. The CDR3 runs 14 residues. The V gene's germline CDR1 is LNHNV and CDR2 YYDKDF (reference sequence). Trimming removed 4 bases at V and 4 bases at J, with 11 bases between. The CDR3 nucleotides are TGTGCCACCAGCACGACCGGGTCTTACAATGAGCAGTTCTTC. It codes for CATSTTGSYNEQFF. Using reference TRBV15 and TRBJ2-1 for the parts outside the CDR3, the full variable domain is DAMVIQNPRYQVTQFGKPVTLSCSQTLNHNVMYWYQQKSSQAPKLLFHYYDKDFNNEADTPDNFQSRRPNTSFCFLDIRSPGLGDTAMYLCATSTTGSYNEQFFGPGTRLTVL.

V and J are TRBV9 and TRBJ2-7; possible D gene TRBD2, 7 bases. The germline V gene has CDR1 SGDLS and CDR2 YYNGEE. The CDR3 is 12 amino acids. Trimming removed 3 bases at V and 9 bases at J, with 13 bases between. CDR3 protein: CASSGVGGLQYF. The CDR3 DNA reads as TGTGCCAGCAGCGGGGTCGGGGGGCTGCAGTACTTC.

V gene TRBV30 combines with J gene TRBJ2-5; 8 positions agree with TRBD1. Germline CDR1 and CDR2: GTSNPN and SVGIG (reference sequence). V trimming: 3 bases; J trimming: 5 bases; junction bases outside the gene matches: 8. The CDR3 has 14 residues. The DNA of the CDR3 is TGTGCCTGGAGAATCCAGGGGGCTGGTGAGACCCAGTACTTC. Translated: CAWRIQGAGETQYF.

The chain recombines TRBV5-1 with TRBJ1-6; maybe TRBD1 (6 bases). Deletions cut 2 bases from V and 8 bases from J, with 14 bases between. This CDR3 has 15 residues. Germline V gene sequence: CDR1 SGHRS, CDR2 YFSETQ. CDR3 DNA: TGCGCCAGCAGCTTCGGACAGCCCCAAGATTCACCCCTCCACTTT. Translated: CASSFGQPQDSPLHF.

This sequence joins TRBV30 and TRBJ1-4; no definite D call. The CDR3 loop spans 12 amino acids. The ends were cut back, 0 bases at V and 8 bases at J, with 7 bases in the middle. Germline V CDR1 and CDR2: GTSNPN, SVGIG (reference sequence). CDR3 sequence: CAWSVLGEKLFF. The CDR3 DNA sequence: TGTGCCTGGAGTGTACTAGGCGAAAAACTGTTTTTT.

The chain employs TRBV5-4 and TRBJ2-2, with D possibly TRBD2 on 6 matching bases. The V and J ends lost 4 bases and 1 base respectively, with 17 bases between them. The germline V gene has CDR1 SGHNT and CDR2 YYREEE (reference sequence). The CDR3 has 17 amino acids. CDR3: CASSPGGAAQNTGELFF. As DNA, the CDR3 is TGTGCCAGCAGCCCCGGGGGAGCGGCCCAGAACACCGGGGAGCTGTTTTTT. The full variable domain, in which reference TRBV5-4 and TRBJ2-2 provide the parts outside the CDR3, is ETGVTQSPTHLIKTRGQQVTLRCSSQSGHNTVSWYQQALGQGPQFIFQYYREEENGRGNFPPRFSGLQFPNYSSELNVNALELDDSALYLCASSPGGAAQNTGELFFGEGSRLTVL.

The rearrangement joins TRBV19 to TRBJ2-7; D unclear. This CDR3 is 14 amino acids long. The V gene lost 5 bases and the J gene lost 2 bases, with 13 bases spanning the gap. Looked up from germline, CDR1 is LNHDA and CDR2 is SQIVND (reference sequence). The DNA for the CDR3 is TGTGCCAGTAGTTCGCGCGCTCATCCCTACGAGCAGTACTTC. It specifies CASSSRAHPYEQYF.

A few counts support this clone. The gene calls are TRBV6-5 and TRBJ1-5, with 8 bases aligning to TRBD1. This CDR3 comprises 14 residues. The ends lost 5 bases at V and 5 bases at J; junction bases unmatched: 5. Looked up from germline, CDR1 is MNHEY and CDR2 is SVGAGI. The CDR3, as DNA: TGTGCCAGCAGTCCCGGGACAGGTGATCAGCCCCAGCATTTT. Its translation is CASSPGTGDQPQHF.

The chain combines TRBV10-3 with TRBJ1-1, with D possibly TRBD1 on 6 matching bases. Germline V gene sequence: CDR1 ENHRY, CDR2 SYGVKD. V was cut by 3 bases and J by 0 bases, with 14 bases left in between. This CDR3 is built from 16 residues. In DNA form, the CDR3 reads TGTGCCATCAGTGATGCAAAGGGGGTCTTGAACACTGAAGCTTTCTTT. It codes for CAISDAKGVLNTEAFF.

V gene TRBV28 combines with J gene TRBJ2-5; 7 nucleotides match TRBD2. The better agreement between TRBJ2-7 and the DNA end casts doubt on the J call. This CDR3 has 16 residues. Germline V gives CDR1 MDHEN, CDR2 SYDVKM. The chain's CDR3 is CASSSPEAGTSYEQYF. CDR3 coding DNA: TGTGCCAGCAGTTCCCCTGAAGCGGGGACCTCCTACGAGCAGTACTTC.

A word on this clone: An end of the junction does not agree with germline; a read error may underlie this. V gene TRBV30 combines with J gene TRBJ1-1; D unresolved. Germline V CDR1 and CDR2: GTSNPN, SVGIG (reference sequence). The CDR3 spans 11 residues. The CDR3 here is CAWSSKTEAFF. The CDR3 DNA reads as TGTGCCTGGAGTTCGAAAACTGAAGCTTTCTTC.

The CDR3 coding sequence is TGTGCCAGCAGCGTGACTAGTACGGATGAGCAGTTCTTC. Amino acids: CASSVTSTDEQFF. V is TRBV2 and J is TRBJ2-1; a possible D gene is TRBD2 (6 bases). Trimming shortened V by 6 bases and J by 8 bases, and 14 bases separated the two germline ends. Per the germline V gene, CDR1 is SNHLY and CDR2 is FYNNEI. This CDR3 is 13 amino acids long.

This chain joins TRBV7-9 and TRBJ1-4; 7 nucleotides align to TRBD1. The ends lost 5 bases at V and 8 bases at J; junction bases unmatched: 8. The germline V gene encodes CDR1 SEHNR and CDR2 FQNEAQ (reference sequence). The CDR3 runs 14 residues. The CDR3 reads CASSPRTGSEKLFF. The CDR3 nucleotides read TGTGCCAGCAGCCCTCGGACAGGTAGCGAAAAACTGTTTTTT.

The sample holds a few counts of this clone. CDR3 protein: CASSTQTGSYEQYF. CDR3 in DNA: TGTGCCAGCAGCACGCAAACAGGGTCCTACGAGCAGTACTTC. The J gene is TRBJ2-7, the V gene TRBV7-2; tentatively, D is TRBD1 (6 bases). The germline V gene has CDR1 SGHTA and CDR2 FQGNSA. V was shortened by 5 bases and J by 1 base, with 12 bases between the two germline ends. This CDR3 has 14 residues.

This clone was picked up a small number of times. The chain combines TRBV29-1 with TRBJ1-1; no clear D. The CDR3 length is 12 residues. V was pared by 7 bases and J by 0 bases, with 9 bases between. Germline CDR1 and CDR2: SQVTM and ANQGSEA. CDR3 sequence: CSAWTLNTEAFF. The CDR3 DNA reads as TGCAGCGCTTGGACTTTGAACACTGAAGCTTTCTTT.

CDR3 protein: CASSIDRLAGGGTQYF. CDR3 bases: TGTGCCAGCAGCATAGATAGGCTAGCGGGAGGAGGTACGCAGTATTTT. V usage is TRBV7-9 and J usage is TRBJ2-3, with 11 bases aligning to TRBD2. CDR1 and CDR2 (germline): SEHNR, FQNEAQ (reference sequence). The CDR3 extends over 16 amino acids. Unmatched junction bases numbered 12, after V lost 5 bases and J lost 8 bases.

A few counts support this clone. This rearrangement joins TRBV19 to TRBJ2-7; 9 bases align to TRBD1. This CDR3 is built from 15 residues. V lost 3 bases and J lost 5; bases outside the gene matches: 8. Per germline, CDR1 LNHDA and CDR2 SQIVND (reference sequence). CDR3 protein: CASSIGTGRMDEQYF. The CDR3 DNA reads as TGTGCCAGTAGTATCGGGACAGGGCGAATGGACGAGCAGTACTTC.

This clone was picked up a small number of times. The chain recombines TRBV19 with TRBJ1-1, with unresolved D. This CDR3 has 11 amino acids. The germline V gene encodes CDR1 LNHDA and CDR2 SQIVND (reference sequence). With 8 bases removed from V and 7 bases from J, the gap between germline ends came to 11 bases. The CDR3 here is CASGWALEAFF. CDR3 DNA: TGTGCCAGTGGGTGGGCCCTTGAAGCTTTCTTT.

This clone has just a few counts. The chain combines TRBV5-4 with TRBJ2-3; tentative D call: TRBD1 (5 bases). In germline, CDR1 is SGHNT, CDR2 YYREEE (reference sequence). The CDR3 has 12 amino acids. V was pared by 8 bases and J by 2 bases, with 9 bases between. Written as DNA, the CDR3 is TGTGCCAGGGGGCCCAACACAGATACGCAGTATTTT. Amino acids: CARGPNTDTQYF.

This chain connects TRBV19 to TRBJ2-1; TRBD2 agrees at 15 bases. The CDR3 totals 19 residues. The trim removed 4 bases at V and 1 base at J, leaving 8 bases unmatched. From germline, CDR1 is LNHDA and CDR2 SQIVND (reference sequence). The CDR3 DNA is TGTGCCAGTAGTACCCGGACTAGCGGGGGGGCCGTATCCTACAATGAGCAGTTCTTC. Its translation is CASSTRTSGGAVSYNEQFF.

The chain links TRBV6-1 to TRBJ1-2; D remains unclear. Germline V gives CDR1 MNHNS, CDR2 SASEGT. V lost 5 bases and J 7 bases, leaving 17 bases between the germline ends. The CDR3 loop spans 14 amino acids. CDR3 sequence reads: CASSTAREGTGYTF. The CDR3, as DNA: TGTGCCAGCAGTACCGCTCGGGAGGGTACTGGCTACACCTTC.

This clone was seen a handful of times. The chain links TRBV5-1 to TRBJ2-2, with TRBD1 as a possible D gene (6 bases). The V end was cut by 4 bases, the J end by 0 bases, with 13 bases between. The CDR3 is made up of 16 amino acids. Germline V gene data show CDR1 as SGHRS and CDR2 as YFSETQ. CDR3 coding DNA: TGCGCCAGCAGCCCAAGGACAGACGCGAACACCGGGGAGCTGTTTTTT. Residues: CASSPRTDANTGELFF.

This clone came up a few times. At the DNA level, this CDR3 is encoded by other sequences in the same sample as well. J is TRBJ2-5 and V is TRBV5-4; 7 nucleotides line up with TRBD2. With V trimmed by 0 bases and J by 2 bases, 4 bases remained unmatched. The CDR3 totals 15 residues. In germline, CDR1 is SGHNT, CDR2 YYREEE (reference sequence). The CDR3 bases are TGTGCCAGCAGCTTGGGGCTAGCGGTACAAGAGACCCAGTACTTC. As protein: CASSLGLAVQETQYF.

The chain joins TRBV27 to TRBJ1-2, with D possibly being TRBD1 (5 bases). The germline V gene encodes CDR1 MNHEY and CDR2 SMNVEV (reference sequence). The ends were cut back, 5 bases at V and 4 bases at J, with 11 bases in the middle. This CDR3 has 13 amino acids. In nucleotides, the CDR3 is TGTGCCAGCAGTAGCGCGGGACCCTATGGCTACACCTTC. Its translation: CASSSAGPYGYTF.

This clone was seen a few times. The V call is TRBV29-1, the J call TRBJ2-2; perhaps TRBD2 as D (7 bases). The CDR3 has 14 amino acids. Per the germline V gene, CDR1 is SQVTM and CDR2 is ANQGSEA. The ends were cut back, 7 bases at V and 5 bases at J, with 17 bases in the middle. CDR3 region: CSAEGEGWTGELFF. The CDR3, as DNA: TGCAGCGCTGAGGGGGAGGGCTGGACCGGGGAGCTGTTTTTT.

The V call is TRBV2, the J call TRBJ2-3; 11 positions match TRBD2. The CDR3 sequence is 17 residues long. After removal of 1 base from V and 5 bases from J, the junction contained 8 bases not matched to a gene. The germline V gene has CDR1 SNHLY and CDR2 FYNNEI. The CDR3 protein is CASSEVRLAGRIDTQYF. The CDR3 coding sequence is TGTGCCAGCAGTGAAGTGAGACTAGCGGGACGCATAGATACGCAGTATTTT.